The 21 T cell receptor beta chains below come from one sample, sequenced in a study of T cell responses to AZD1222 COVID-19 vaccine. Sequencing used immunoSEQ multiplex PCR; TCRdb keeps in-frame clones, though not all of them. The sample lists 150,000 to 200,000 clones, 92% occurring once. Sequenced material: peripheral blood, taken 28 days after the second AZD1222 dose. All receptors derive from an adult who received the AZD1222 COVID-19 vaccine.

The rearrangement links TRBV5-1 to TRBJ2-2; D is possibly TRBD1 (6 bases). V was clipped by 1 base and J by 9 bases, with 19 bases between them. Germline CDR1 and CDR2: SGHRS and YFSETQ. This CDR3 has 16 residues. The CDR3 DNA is TGCGCCAGCAGCTTGACAAGGGCAGGGGCTACAAGGGAGCTGTTTTTT. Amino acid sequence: CASSLTRAGATRELFF.

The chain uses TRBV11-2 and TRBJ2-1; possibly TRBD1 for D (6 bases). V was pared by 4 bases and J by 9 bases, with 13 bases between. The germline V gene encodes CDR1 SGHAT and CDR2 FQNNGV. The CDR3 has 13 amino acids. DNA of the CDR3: TGTGCCAGCAGCTCCTCAGGGGCCGGTGAGCAGTTCTTC. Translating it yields CASSSSGAGEQFF.

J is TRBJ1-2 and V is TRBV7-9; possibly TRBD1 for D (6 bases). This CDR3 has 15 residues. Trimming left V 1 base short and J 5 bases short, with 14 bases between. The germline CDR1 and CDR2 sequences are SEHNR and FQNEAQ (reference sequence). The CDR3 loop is CASSLDDGGLYGYTF. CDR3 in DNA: TGTGCCAGCAGCTTAGATGACGGGGGCCTGTATGGCTACACCTTC.

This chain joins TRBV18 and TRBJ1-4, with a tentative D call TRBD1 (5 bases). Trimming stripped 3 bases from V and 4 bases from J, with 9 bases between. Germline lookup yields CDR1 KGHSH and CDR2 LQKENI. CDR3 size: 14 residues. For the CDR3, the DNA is TGTGCCAGCTCACCGACAGCAAATAATGAAAAACTGTTTTTT. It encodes CASSPTANNEKLFF.

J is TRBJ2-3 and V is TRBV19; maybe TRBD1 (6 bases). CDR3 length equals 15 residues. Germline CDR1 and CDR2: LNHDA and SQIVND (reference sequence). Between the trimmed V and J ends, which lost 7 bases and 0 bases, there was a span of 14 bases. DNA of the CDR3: TGTGCCAGTACCTCCCAGGGGTCTAGCACAGATACGCAGTATTTT. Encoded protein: CASTSQGSSTDTQYF.

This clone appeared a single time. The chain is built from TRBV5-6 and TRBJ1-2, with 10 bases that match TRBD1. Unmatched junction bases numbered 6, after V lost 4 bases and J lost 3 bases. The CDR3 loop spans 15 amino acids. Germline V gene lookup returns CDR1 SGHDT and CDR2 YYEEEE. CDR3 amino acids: CASSPRTGGHYGYTF. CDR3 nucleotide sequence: TGTGCCAGCAGCCCGAGGACAGGGGGTCACTATGGCTACACCTTC.

The CDR3 coding sequence is TGCGCCAGCAGCTTGGTAATAGCGGGGGCCAATGAGCAGTTCTTC. Its protein is CASSLVIAGANEQFF. The chain recombines TRBV5-1 with TRBJ2-1; TRBD2 agrees at 9 bases. This CDR3 spans 15 amino acids. CDR1 and CDR2 from the germline V gene are SGHRS and YFSETQ. With 0 bases clipped from V and 6 bases from J, the junction kept 4 bases outside the gene matches.

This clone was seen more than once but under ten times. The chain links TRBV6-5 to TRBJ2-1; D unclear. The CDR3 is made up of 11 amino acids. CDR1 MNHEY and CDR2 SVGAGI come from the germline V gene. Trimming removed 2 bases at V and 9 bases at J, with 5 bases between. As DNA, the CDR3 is TGTGCCAGCAGTTACCTGACTGAGCAGTTCTTC. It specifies CASSYLTEQFF.

CDR3 in amino acids: CASSDRPTPNTEAFF. The CDR3 coding sequence is TGTGCCAGCAGTGACAGGCCAACGCCGAACACTGAAGCTTTCTTT. The chain couples TRBV6-1 to TRBJ1-1; D is unclear. CDR3 length equals 15 residues. Germline values: CDR1 MNHNS, CDR2 SASEGT. V was shortened by 3 bases and J by 1 base, with 12 bases between the two germline ends.

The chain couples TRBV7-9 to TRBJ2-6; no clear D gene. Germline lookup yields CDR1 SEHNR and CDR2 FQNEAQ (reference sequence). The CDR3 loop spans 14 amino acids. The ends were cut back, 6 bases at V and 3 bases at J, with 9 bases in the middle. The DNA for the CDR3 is TGTGCCAGCAGTGGCATGGATGGGGCCAACGTCCTGACTTTC. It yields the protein CASSGMDGANVLTF.

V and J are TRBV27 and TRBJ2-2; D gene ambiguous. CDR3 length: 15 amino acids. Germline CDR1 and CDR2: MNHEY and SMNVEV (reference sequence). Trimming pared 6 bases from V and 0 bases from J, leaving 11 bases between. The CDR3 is CASSFRLPNTGELFF. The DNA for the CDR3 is TGTGCCAGCAGCTTTCGACTTCCGAACACCGGGGAGCTGTTTTTT.

Here the CDR3 DNA reads TGTGCCAGCTCACCCGGAGCGGTCAGGGGCGAGACCCAGTACTTC. Protein product: CASSPGAVRGETQYF. The V gene is TRBV18, the J gene TRBJ2-5; possibly TRBD1 for D (6 bases). The V gene's germline CDR1 is KGHSH and CDR2 LQKENI. The CDR3 has 15 residues. The V end was cut by 3 bases, the J end by 5 bases, with 16 bases between.

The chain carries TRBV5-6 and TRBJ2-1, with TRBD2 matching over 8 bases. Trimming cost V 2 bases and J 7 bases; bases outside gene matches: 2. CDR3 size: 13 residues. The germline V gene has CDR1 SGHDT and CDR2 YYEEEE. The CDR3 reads CASSFGGGNEQFF. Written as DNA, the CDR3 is TGTGCCAGCAGCTTCGGCGGGGGGAATGAGCAGTTCTTC.

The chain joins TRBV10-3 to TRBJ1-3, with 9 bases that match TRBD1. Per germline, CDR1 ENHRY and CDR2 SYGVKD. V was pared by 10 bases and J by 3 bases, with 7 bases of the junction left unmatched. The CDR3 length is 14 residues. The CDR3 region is CATTGGAGGNTIYF. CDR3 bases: TGTGCCACTACAGGGGGCGCGGGTGGAAACACCATATATTTT.

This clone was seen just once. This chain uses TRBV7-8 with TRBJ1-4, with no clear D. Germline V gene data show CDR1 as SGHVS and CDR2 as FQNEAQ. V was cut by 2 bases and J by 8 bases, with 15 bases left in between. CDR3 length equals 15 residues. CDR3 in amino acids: CASSLTAGLGEKLFF. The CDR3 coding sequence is TGTGCCAGCAGCTTAACGGCGGGGTTAGGGGAAAAACTGTTTTTT.

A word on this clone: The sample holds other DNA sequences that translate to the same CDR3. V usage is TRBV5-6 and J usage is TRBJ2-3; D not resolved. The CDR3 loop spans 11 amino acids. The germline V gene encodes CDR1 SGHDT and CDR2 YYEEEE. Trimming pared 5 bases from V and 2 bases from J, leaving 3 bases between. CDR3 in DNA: TGTGCCAGCAGTTTCACAGATACGCAGTATTTT. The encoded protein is CASSFTDTQYF.

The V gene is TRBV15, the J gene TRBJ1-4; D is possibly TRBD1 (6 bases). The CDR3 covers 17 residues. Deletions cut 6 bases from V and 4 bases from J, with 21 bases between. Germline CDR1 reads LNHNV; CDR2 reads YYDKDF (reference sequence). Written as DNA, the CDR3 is TGTGCCACCAGTTCTGGGGACACACCGCGGGTTAATGAAAAACTGTTTTTT. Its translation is CATSSGDTPRVNEKLFF.

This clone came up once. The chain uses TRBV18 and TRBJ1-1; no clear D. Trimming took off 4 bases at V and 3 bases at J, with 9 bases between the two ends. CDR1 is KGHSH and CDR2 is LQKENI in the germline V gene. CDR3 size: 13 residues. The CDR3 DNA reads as TGTGCCAGCTCACTAACATCGGACACTGAAGCTTTCTTT. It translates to CASSLTSDTEAFF.

Here the CDR3 DNA reads TGTGCCACCAGCAGAGATGGGACACGGGGTTCACCCCTCCACTTT. Encoded protein: CATSRDGTRGSPLHF. The chain has TRBV15 and TRBJ1-6; tentatively, D is TRBD1 (6 bases). Germline V gene sequence: CDR1 LNHNV, CDR2 YYDKDF (reference sequence). The CDR3 runs 15 residues. With 0 bases removed from V and 9 bases from J, the gap between germline ends came to 12 bases.

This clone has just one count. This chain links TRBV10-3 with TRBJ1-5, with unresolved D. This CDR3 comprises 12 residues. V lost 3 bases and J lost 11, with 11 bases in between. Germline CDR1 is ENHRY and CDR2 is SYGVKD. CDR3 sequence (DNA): TGTGCCATCAGTGATGGGAGGGCAGCCCAGCATTTT. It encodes CAISDGRAAQHF.

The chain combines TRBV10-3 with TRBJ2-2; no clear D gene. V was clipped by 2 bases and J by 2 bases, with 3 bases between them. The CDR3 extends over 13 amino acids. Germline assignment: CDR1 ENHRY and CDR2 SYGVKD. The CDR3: CAISERNTGELFF. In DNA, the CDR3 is TGTGCCATCAGTGAGCGAAACACCGGGGAGCTGTTTTTT.